Below, one TCR beta chain is given with its context. What it binds is unknown. Some clones are missing from TCRdb's copy, which holds only in-frame ones; the method was immunoSEQ multiplex PCR. The sample records under 95,000 clones, around 86% being singletons. This specimen belongs to a study of T cell responses to AZD1222 COVID-19 vaccine. Study-level results: Epitopes outside B.1.351 and B.1.1.7 mutated regions reportedly drew nearly half of spike TCRs. Only 5 or 6 people who got AZD1222 tested seropositive at baseline. There were mostly white British donors and more females than males, and clonal diversity was possibly underestimated.

Trimming removed 0 bases from V and 5 bases from J, with 3 bases in between. The CDR3 has 11 residues. CDR1 SGHNT and CDR2 YYREEE come from the germline V gene (reference sequence). This TCR derives from an adult in good health. The sequencing used peripheral blood, collected on day 0 of AZD1222 vaccination. The V call is TRBV5-4, the J call TRBJ2-7; no definite D call. The CDR3 coding sequence is TGTGCCAGCAGCTTGGTGGACGAGCAGTACTTC. Translated, it gives CASSLVDEQYF.